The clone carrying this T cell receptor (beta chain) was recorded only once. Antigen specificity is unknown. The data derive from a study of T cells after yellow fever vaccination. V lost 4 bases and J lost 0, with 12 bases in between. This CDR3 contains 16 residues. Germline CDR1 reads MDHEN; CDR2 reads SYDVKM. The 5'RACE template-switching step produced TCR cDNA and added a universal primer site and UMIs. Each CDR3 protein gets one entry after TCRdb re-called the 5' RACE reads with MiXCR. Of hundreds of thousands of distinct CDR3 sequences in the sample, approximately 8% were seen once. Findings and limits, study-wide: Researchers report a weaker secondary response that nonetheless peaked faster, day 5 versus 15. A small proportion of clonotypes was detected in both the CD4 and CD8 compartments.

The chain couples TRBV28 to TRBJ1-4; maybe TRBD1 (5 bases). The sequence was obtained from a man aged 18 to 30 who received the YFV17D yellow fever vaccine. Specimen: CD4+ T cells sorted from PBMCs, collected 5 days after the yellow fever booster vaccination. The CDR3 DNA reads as TGTGCCAGCAGTTCCCACGGGGCGGCAACTAATGAAAAACTGTTTTTT. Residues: CASSSHGAATNEKLFF.